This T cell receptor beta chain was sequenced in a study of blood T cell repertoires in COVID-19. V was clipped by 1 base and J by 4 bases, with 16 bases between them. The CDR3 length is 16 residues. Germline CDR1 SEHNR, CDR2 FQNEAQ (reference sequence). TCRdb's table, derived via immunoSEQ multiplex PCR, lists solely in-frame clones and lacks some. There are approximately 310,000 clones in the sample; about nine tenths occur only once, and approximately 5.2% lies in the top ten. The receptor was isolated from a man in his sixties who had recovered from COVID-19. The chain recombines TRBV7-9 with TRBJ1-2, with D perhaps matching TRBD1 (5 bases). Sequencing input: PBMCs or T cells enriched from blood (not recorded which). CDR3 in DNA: TGTGCCAGCAGCTTAGGGGGTAGGGGATCGCCCTATGGCTACACCTTC. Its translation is CASSLGGRGSPYGYTF. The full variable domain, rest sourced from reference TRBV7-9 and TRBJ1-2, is DTGVSQNPRHKITKRGQNVTFRCDPISEHNRLYWYRQTLGQGPEFLTYFQNEAQLEKSRLLSDRFSAERPKGSFSTLEIQRTEQGDSAMYLCASSLGGRGSPYGYTFGSGTRLTVV.